This T cell receptor (beta chain) is from a study of T cell clonality in common variable immunodeficiency. The table came from immunoSEQ multiplex PCR; TCRdb's copy has only in-frame clones and leaves some out. The sample is made up of some 16,000 clones, none counted only once. Details on this clone: The antigen is not known. From the germline J gene comes the end of the CDR3, since the read stops 3 residues before it.

V shed 3 bases, J shed 5 bases, and the junction held 10 bases outside the gene matches. The CDR3 has 15 residues. CDR1 and CDR2 from the germline V gene are DFQATT and SNEGSKA (reference sequence). Findings and caveats of the study: Fewer deletions and N-nucleotide insertions were reportedly seen in common variable immunodeficiency TCR beta sequences. CVID subjects shared fewer TCRbeta clones than healthy controls did. T cell subpopulation sequencing would be needed to explain CVID clonality.

The sample taken for sequencing was peripheral blood mononuclear cells. This clonotype was sampled from a human donor with common variable immunodeficiency. The chain couples TRBV20-1 to TRBJ2-1, with 7 nucleotides matching TRBD2. The CDR3 here is CSARTREGLNNEQFF. CDR3 DNA (partial): TGCAGTGCTAGGACCAGGGAGGGCCTAAACAATGAG.